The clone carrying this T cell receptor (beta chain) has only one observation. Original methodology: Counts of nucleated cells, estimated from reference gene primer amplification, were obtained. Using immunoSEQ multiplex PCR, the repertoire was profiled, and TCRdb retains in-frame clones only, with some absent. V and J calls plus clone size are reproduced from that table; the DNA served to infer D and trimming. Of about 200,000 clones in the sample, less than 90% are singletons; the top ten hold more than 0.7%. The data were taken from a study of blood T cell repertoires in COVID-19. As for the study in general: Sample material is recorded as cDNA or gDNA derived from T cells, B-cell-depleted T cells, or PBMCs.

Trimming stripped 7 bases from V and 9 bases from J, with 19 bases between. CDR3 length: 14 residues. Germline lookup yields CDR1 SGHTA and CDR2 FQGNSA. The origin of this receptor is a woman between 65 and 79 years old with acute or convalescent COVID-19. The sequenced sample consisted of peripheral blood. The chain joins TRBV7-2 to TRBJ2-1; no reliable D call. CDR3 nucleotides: TGTGCCAGCACCCTAGTCTATAACCCCACTGAGCAGTTCTTC. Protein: CASTLVYNPTEQFF.